The clone carrying this T cell receptor (beta chain) is a singleton in its sample. Its specificity is not known. Generated by immunoSEQ multiplex PCR, the TCRdb table keeps only in-frame clones and is missing some. The data hold about 91,000 clones, with roughly 86% observed a single time. The CDR3 has 16 amino acids. In germline, CDR1 is KGHSH, CDR2 LQKENI. With V trimmed by 4 bases and J by 4 bases, 6 bases remained unmatched. The data were obtained in a study of T cells in localized non-small cell lung cancer. General study results and limits: Adjacent lung exhibited a median of 57 among the 100 most abundant tumor clones.

The sample consisted of peripheral blood, taken before any cancer treatment. The gene calls are TRBV18 and TRBJ2-5; TRBD2 aligns across 13 bases. This TCR came from a man aged 40-75 years with stage I squamous cell lung carcinoma. CDR3 in DNA: TGTGCCAGCTCACGTACTAGCGGGGGGGCCGGAGAGACCCAGTACTTC. Its translation is CASSRTSGGAGETQYF. The full variable domain, rest sourced from reference TRBV18 and TRBJ2-5, is NAGVMQNPRHLVRRRGQEARLRCSPMKGHSHVYWYRQLPEEGLKFMVYLQKENIIDESGMPKERFSAEFPKEGPSILRIQQVVRGDSAAYFCASSRTSGGAGETQYFGPGTRLLVL.